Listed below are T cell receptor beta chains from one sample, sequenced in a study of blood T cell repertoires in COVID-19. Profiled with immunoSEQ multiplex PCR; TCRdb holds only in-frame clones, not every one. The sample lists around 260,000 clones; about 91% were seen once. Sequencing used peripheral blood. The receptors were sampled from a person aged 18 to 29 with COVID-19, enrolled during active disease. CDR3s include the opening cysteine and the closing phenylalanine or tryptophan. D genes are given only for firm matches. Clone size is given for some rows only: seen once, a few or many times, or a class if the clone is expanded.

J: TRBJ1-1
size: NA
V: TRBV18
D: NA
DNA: TGTGCCAGCTCACCGGACAGCTACACTGAAGCTTTCTTT
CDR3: CASSPDSYTEAFF

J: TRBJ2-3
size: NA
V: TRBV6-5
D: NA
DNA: TGTGCCAGCAGTTATACAGGGTCAGATACGCAGTATTTT
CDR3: CASSYTGSDTQYF

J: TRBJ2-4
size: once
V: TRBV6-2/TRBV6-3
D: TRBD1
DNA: TGTGCCAGCAGTCTTGAAACAGGGGGCCTAGCCAAAAACATTCAGTACTTC
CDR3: CASSLETGGLAKNIQYF

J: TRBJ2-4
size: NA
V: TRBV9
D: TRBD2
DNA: TGTGCCAGCAGCGTAGAGGCTAGCGGGAGGGTTATTCAGTACTTC
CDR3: CASSVEASGRVIQYF

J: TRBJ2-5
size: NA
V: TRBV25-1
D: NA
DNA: TGTGCCAGCAGTGAATCGGGAGTACAAGAGACCCAGTACTTC
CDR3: CASSESGVQETQYF

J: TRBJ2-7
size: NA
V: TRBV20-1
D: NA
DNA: TGCAGTGCTAGTGGGTCGGCTAGCAAGCCCTACGAGCAGTACTTC
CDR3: CSASGSASKPYEQYF

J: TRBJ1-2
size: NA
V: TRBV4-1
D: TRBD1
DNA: TGCGCCAGCAGCCAAGATGGGACAGACAACTATGGCTACACCTTC
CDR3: CASSQDGTDNYGYTF

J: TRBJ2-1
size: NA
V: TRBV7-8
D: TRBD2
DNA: TGTGCCAGCAGCTTAGCCCCTGGAATAGCGGGATCGGTGCAGTTCTTC
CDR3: CASSLAPGIAGSVQFF

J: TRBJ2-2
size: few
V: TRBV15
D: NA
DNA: TGTGCCACCAGCAGAGAAGGGAGGAGTGGCGGGGAGCTGTTTTTT
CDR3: CATSREGRSGGELFF

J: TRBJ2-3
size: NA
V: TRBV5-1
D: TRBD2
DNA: TGCGCCAGCAGCTTGGCCGGGCTAGCGGGAGGTGGCACAGATACGCAGTATTTT
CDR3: CASSLAGLAGGGTDTQYF

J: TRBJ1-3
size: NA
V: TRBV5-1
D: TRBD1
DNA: TGCGCCAGCAGCTGGGACAGAATAAAGCCAAACTCTGGAAACACCATATATTTT
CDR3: CASSWDRIKPNSGNTIYF

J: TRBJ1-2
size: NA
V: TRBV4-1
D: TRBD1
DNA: TGCGCCAGCAGCCAGGGGACAGGGCTTTTTTACTATGGCTACACCTTC
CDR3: CASSQGTGLFYYGYTF

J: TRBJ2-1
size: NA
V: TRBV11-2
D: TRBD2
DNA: TGTGCCAGCAGCCCCACTAGCGGGAGAACCGATGAGCAGTTCTTC
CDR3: CASSPTSGRTDEQFF

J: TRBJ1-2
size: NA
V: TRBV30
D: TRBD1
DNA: TGTGCCTGGAGTGGGACAGGGGATATAGCTAACTATGGCTACACCTTC
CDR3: CAWSGTGDIANYGYTF

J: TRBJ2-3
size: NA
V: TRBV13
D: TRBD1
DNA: TGTGCCAGCAGCTTATCCAGGGGGTTCACAGATACGCAGTATTTT
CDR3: CASSLSRGFTDTQYF

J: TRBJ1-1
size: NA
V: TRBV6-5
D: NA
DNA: TGTGCCAGCAGATCACCTGACAGGAACACTGAAGCTTTCTTT
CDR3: CASRSPDRNTEAFF

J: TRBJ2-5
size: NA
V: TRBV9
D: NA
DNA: TGTGCCAGCAGCGTAGGAGAAGAGACCCAGTACTTC
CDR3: CASSVGEETQYF

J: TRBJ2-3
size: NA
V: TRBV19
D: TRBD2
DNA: TGTGCCAGTAGAACCGGGGGGAGCACAGATACGCAGTATTTT
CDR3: CASRTGGSTDTQYF

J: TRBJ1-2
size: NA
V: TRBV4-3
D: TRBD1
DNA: TGCGCCAGCAGCCAAGAGACAGGGGCACCGGGAGGCTACACCTTC
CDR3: CASSQETGAPGGYTF

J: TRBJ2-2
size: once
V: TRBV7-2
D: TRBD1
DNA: TGTGCCAGCAGGCCGACAGGGATCGGGGCCGGGGAGCTGTTTTTT
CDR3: CASRPTGIGAGELFF

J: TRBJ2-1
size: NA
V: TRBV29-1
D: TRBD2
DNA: TGCAGCGCCCCGGGACTAGAAAACAATGAGCAGTTCTTC
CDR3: CSAPGLENNEQFF

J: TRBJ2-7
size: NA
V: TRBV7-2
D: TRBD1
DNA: TGTGCCAGCAGCTCAGGGACAGTCCCCTACGAGCAGTACTTC
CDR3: CASSSGTVPYEQYF

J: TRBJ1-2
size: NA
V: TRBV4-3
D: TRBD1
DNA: TGCGCCAGCAGCCAAGATCCAACAGGGGTCTATGGCTACACCTTC
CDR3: CASSQDPTGVYGYTF

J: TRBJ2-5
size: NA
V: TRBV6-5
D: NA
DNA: TGTGCCAGCAGAAAACCCGGAGAGACCCAGTACTTC
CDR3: CASRKPGETQYF

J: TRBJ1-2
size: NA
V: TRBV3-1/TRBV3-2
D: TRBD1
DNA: TGTGCCAGCAGCCAAGAGCTCGGGGGCAGGGGGAAAGTGAACTATGGCTACACCTTC
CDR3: CASSQELGGRGKVNYGYTF

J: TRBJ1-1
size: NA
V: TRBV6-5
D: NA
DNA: TGTGCCAGCAGCTCGGGGTTTAGCACTGAAGCTTTCTTT
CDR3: CASSSGFSTEAFF

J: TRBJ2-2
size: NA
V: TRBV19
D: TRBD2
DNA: TGTGCCAGTAATTCCGCTAGCGGTACCGGGGAGCTGTTTTTT
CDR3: CASNSASGTGELFF

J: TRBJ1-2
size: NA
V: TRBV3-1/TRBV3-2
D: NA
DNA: TGTGCCAGCAGCCAAGAAGTCGGGTCCTATGGCTACACCTTC
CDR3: CASSQEVGSYGYTF

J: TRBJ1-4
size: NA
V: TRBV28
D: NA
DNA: TGTGCCAGCAGTAGGGGGGGGTTAGGTGAAAAACTGTTTTTT
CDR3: CASSRGGLGEKLFF

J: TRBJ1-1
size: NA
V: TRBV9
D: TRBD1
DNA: TGTGCCAGCGCCGAAGGGACAGGGCTGGGGACTGAAGCTTTCTTT
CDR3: CASAEGTGLGTEAFF

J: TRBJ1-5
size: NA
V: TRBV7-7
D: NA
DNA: TGTGCCAGCAGCTCGTCCAACTCCACCAATCAGCCCCAGCATTTT
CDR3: CASSSSNSTNQPQHF

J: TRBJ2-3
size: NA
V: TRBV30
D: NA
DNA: TGTGCCTGGAGTGTTTCTTTTAGCACAGATACGCAGTATTTT
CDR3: CAWSVSFSTDTQYF

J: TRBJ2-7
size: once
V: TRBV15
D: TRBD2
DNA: TGTGCCACCAGCAGAGCCGCACTCACTAGCGGGAGTCGCCAGGAGCAGTACTTC
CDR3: CATSRAALTSGSRQEQYF

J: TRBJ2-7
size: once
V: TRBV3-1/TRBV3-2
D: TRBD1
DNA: TGTGCCAGCAGCCACAGATTTCTGTACAGGGGGGAGGTCTACGAGCAGTACTTC
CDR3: CASSHRFLYRGEVYEQYF

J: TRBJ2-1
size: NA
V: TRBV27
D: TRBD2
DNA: TGTGCCAGCAGAGGGACTAGCTACAATGAGCAGTTCTTC
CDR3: CASRGTSYNEQFF

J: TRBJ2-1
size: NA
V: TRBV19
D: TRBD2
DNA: TGTGCCAGTAGTACCATAACTAGCGGGAGGTATGAGCAGTTCTTC
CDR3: CASSTITSGRYEQFF

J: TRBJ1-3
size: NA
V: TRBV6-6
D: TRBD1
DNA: TGTGCCAGCAGTCTAGGGACAGGGGGCCTAAGGGGCCGAAACACCATATATTTT
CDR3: CASSLGTGGLRGRNTIYF

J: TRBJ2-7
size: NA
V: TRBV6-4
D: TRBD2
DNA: TGTGCCAGCAGTGAGACCGTAACCTTAGCGGGAGGCCACTACGAGCAGTACTTC
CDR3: CASSETVTLAGGHYEQYF

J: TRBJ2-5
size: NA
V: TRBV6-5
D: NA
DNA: TGTGCCAGCAGGGGGGACTCCCGGGGAGAGACCCAGTACTTC
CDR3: CASRGDSRGETQYF

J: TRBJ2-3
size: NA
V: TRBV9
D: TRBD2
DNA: TGTGCCAGCAGCGCCTCAGCGGGAGAGGGCACAGATACGCAGTATTTT
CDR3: CASSASAGEGTDTQYF

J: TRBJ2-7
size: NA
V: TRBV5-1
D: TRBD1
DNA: TGCGCCAGCAGCTTCTCGACAGGGACCTACGAGCAGTACTTC
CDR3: CASSFSTGTYEQYF

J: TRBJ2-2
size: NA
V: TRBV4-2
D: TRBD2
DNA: TGTGCCAGCAGCCAAGTTACTAGCGGGAGTGGCGGGGAGCTGTTTTTT
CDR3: CASSQVTSGSGGELFF